The entry that follows covers one TCR beta chain sequence. Only in-frame clones appear in the TCRdb table, and some are missing; sequencing was by immunoSEQ multiplex PCR. There are 96,000 or so clones in the sample; more than 90% occur only once, and 1.5% to 2% lies in the top ten. The data derive from a study of blood T cell repertoires in COVID-19. Trimming at V came to 1 base and at J to 2 bases, leaving 3 bases not matched to a gene. From germline, CDR1 is LGHDT and CDR2 YNNKEL (reference sequence). The length of the CDR3 is 16 residues. Material for sequencing was peripheral blood. The chain uses TRBV3-1 (or the pseudogene TRBV3-2) and TRBJ2-1, with 9 bases matching TRBD2. The receptor was derived from a man in his 60s with acute or convalescent COVID-19. CDR3 sequence: CASSQAPSGAYNEQFF. CDR3 DNA sequence: TGTGCCAGCAGCCAAGCCCCTAGCGGGGCCTACAATGAGCAGTTCTTC.